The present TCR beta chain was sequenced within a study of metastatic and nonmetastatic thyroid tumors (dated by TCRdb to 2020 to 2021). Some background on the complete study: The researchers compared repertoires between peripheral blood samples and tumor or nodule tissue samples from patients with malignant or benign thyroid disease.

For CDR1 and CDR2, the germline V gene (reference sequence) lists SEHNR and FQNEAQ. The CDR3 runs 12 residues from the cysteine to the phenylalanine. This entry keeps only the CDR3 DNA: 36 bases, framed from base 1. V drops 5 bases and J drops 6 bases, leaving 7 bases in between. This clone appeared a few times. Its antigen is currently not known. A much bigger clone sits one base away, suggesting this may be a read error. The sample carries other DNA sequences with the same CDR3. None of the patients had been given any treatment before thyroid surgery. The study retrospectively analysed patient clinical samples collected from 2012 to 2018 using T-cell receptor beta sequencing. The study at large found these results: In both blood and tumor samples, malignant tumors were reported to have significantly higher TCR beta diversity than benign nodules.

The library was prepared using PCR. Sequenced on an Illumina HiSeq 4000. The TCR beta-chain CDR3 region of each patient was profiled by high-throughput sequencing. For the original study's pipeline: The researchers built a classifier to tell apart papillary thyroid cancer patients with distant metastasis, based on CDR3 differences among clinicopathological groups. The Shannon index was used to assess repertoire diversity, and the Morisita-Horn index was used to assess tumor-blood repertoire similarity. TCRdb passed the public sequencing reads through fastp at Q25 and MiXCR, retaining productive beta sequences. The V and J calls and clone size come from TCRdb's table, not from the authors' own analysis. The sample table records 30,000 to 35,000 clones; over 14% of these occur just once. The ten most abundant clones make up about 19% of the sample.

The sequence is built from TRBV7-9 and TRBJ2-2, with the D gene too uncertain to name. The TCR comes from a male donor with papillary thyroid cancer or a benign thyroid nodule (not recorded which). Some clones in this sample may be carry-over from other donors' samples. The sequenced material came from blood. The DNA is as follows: TGTGCCAGCAGCATCACTCCCGGGGAGCTGTTTTTT. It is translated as CASSITPGELFF.